The 25 T cell receptor beta chains below all came from one sample that was sequenced in a study of shared clonotypes between healthy human individuals. Method: immunoSEQ multiplex PCR; TCRdb's copy keeps in-frame clones and lacks some. The repertoire holds roughly 2 million clones, with around 95% as singletons. Sequenced: naive CD4+ T cells sorted from blood. As for subset: CD45RA+ positively selected. The receptors here all came from a man younger than 30 in good health.

The CDR3 bases are TGTGCCTGGACGGGCGAGTACACCGGGGAGCTGTTTTTT. Protein product: CAWTGEYTGELFF. The chain is built from TRBV30 and TRBJ2-2; D unresolved. CDR1 is GTSNPN and CDR2 is SVGIG in the germline V gene (reference sequence). This CDR3 spans 13 amino acids. Trimming took off 4 bases at V and 3 bases at J, with 9 bases between the two ends.

V gene TRBV11-3 combines with J gene TRBJ2-5; a weak D match, TRBD2 (5 bases). The germline V and J ends were trimmed by 3 bases and 3 bases, with 17 bases remaining between them. Germline V CDR1 and CDR2: SGHNT, YENEEA. The CDR3 runs 16 residues. This CDR3 is CASSFLLASREETQYF. The CDR3 DNA reads as TGTGCCAGCAGCTTCCTTTTGGCTAGCCGGGAAGAGACCCAGTACTTC.

The CDR3 reads CASSPRREFGELFF. Here the CDR3 DNA reads TGTGCCAGCAGTCCCCGGCGCGAGTTCGGGGAGCTGTTTTTT. V gene TRBV6-5 combines with J gene TRBJ2-2; D gene unclear. Looked up from germline, CDR1 is MNHEY and CDR2 is SVGAGI. There are 14 residues in the CDR3. Trimming shortened V by 5 bases and J by 7 bases, and 14 bases separated the two germline ends.

The chain links TRBV6-6 to TRBJ1-3; D ambiguous. The CDR3 loop spans 14 amino acids. V lost 4 bases and J lost 0, with 7 bases in between. Germline values: CDR1 MNHNY, CDR2 SVGAGI (reference sequence). The CDR3: CASSFQRSGNTIYF. CDR3 DNA sequence: TGTGCCAGCAGTTTTCAGCGCTCTGGAAACACCATATATTTT.

The J gene is TRBJ1-1, the V gene TRBV7-9; no definite D call. Germline lookup yields CDR1 SEHNR and CDR2 FQNEAQ (reference sequence). The CDR3 totals 14 residues. V lost 5 bases and J 1 base, leaving 11 bases between the germline ends. DNA of the CDR3: TGTGCCAGCAGCCCCCTGGTCCCGAACACTGAAGCTTTCTTT. It codes for CASSPLVPNTEAFF.

The chain employs TRBV4-1 and TRBJ2-6, with TRBD1 matching 7 bases. CDR3 length equals 17 residues. Germline loops: CDR1 MGHRA, CDR2 YSYEKL. Trimming removed 6 bases from V and 2 bases from J; junction bases left unmatched: 10. The CDR3 sequence: CASSNGTESPGANVLTF. The DNA for the CDR3 is TGCGCCAGCAGTAATGGGACAGAGTCTCCTGGGGCCAACGTCCTGACTTTC.

V gene TRBV7-9 combines with J gene TRBJ1-4; 7 nucleotides agree with TRBD1. V dropped 2 bases and J dropped 4; count of bases not matched to a gene: 7. The V gene's germline CDR1 is SEHNR and CDR2 FQNEAQ (reference sequence). The length of the CDR3 is 16 residues. The CDR3 coding sequence is TGTGCCAGCAGCTTAATGCTTGACAGGGATAATGAAAAACTGTTTTTT. Protein: CASSLMLDRDNEKLFF.

V usage is TRBV30 and J usage is TRBJ1-3; D remains unclear. V shed 3 bases and J shed 8 bases, with 11 bases lying between them. The CDR3 runs to 12 residues. The germline V gene encodes CDR1 GTSNPN and CDR2 SVGIG (reference sequence). CDR3 sequence reads: CAWRGPFDTIYF. CDR3 nucleotides: TGTGCCTGGAGGGGCCCCTTCGACACCATATATTTT. The variable domain in full, with the rest retrieved from reference TRBV30 and TRBJ1-3, is SQTIHQWPATLVQPVGSPLSLECTVEGTSNPNLYWYRQAAGRGLQLLFYSVGIGQISSEVPQNLSASRPQDRQFILSSKKLLLSDSGFYLCAWRGPFDTIYFGEGSWLTVV.

On this clone itself: The sample holds other DNA sequences that translate to the same CDR3. The V call is TRBV5-1, the J call TRBJ2-7; TRBD1 agrees at 7 bases. J gave up 2 bases and V 0 bases, and 2 bases lay outside the gene matches. The CDR3 consists of 14 residues. Germline values: CDR1 SGHRS, CDR2 YFSETQ. As DNA, the CDR3 is TGCGCCAGCAGCTTGGAGGGGGCCACCTACGAGCAGTACTTC. This translates into CASSLEGATYEQYF.

Concerning this clone itself: Other nucleotide sequences from this sample produce the same CDR3. The chain employs TRBV28 and TRBJ1-2; 7 bases are shared with TRBD1. Germline V gene lookup returns CDR1 MDHEN and CDR2 SYDVKM. Trimming removed 4 bases from V and 4 bases from J; junction bases left unmatched: 3. The CDR3 spans 13 residues. CDR3 region: CASSSGTAYGYTF. Here the CDR3 DNA reads TGTGCCAGCAGTTCCGGGACAGCCTATGGCTACACCTTC.

This chain connects TRBV2 to TRBJ2-1, with TRBD2 matching over 8 bases. From germline, CDR1 is SNHLY and CDR2 FYNNEI. This CDR3 region has 15 residues. Losses at the gene ends were 7 bases for V and 5 bases for J; bases not matched to a gene: 10. The CDR3 loop reads CASITLGLGNNEQFF. CDR3 nucleotide sequence: TGTGCCAGCATAACGTTGGGACTAGGGAACAATGAGCAGTTCTTC.

This clone was detected only a few times. The rearrangement joins TRBV4-1 to TRBJ1-6, with TRBD1 identical over 7 bases. With 3 bases clipped from V and 7 bases from J, the junction kept 9 bases outside the gene matches. The germline V gene encodes CDR1 MGHRA and CDR2 YSYEKL. The CDR3 is made up of 16 amino acids. The CDR3 spells CASSQRSLDRNSPLHF. The CDR3 DNA follows: TGCGCCAGCAGCCAGAGATCCTTGGACAGGAATTCACCCCTCCACTTT.

The rearrangement joins TRBV14 to TRBJ2-5; 9 positions agree with TRBD2. The junction had 8 bases not matched to a gene; V was cut back by 5 bases and J by 13 bases. The germline CDR1 and CDR2 sequences are SGHDN and FVKESK. CDR3 length equals 12 residues. This chain's CDR3 is CASSWRGGRRYF. The CDR3 DNA follows: TGTGCCAGCAGCTGGCGGGGGGGCCGCCGGTACTTC.

J is TRBJ2-7 and V is TRBV10-3; 9 nucleotides agree with TRBD1. Germline assignment: CDR1 ENHRY and CDR2 SYGVKD. There are 15 residues in the CDR3. V lost 0 bases and J lost 7; bases outside the gene matches: 7. The CDR3 region is CAISESGQGSGEQYF. Written as DNA, the CDR3 is TGTGCCATCAGTGAGTCGGGACAGGGCTCGGGTGAGCAGTACTTC.

As concerns this clone: The same CDR3 arises from other DNA sequences in this sample as well. The chain recombines TRBV7-9 with TRBJ2-6, with D unresolved. The germline V and J ends were trimmed by 1 base and 0 bases, with 4 bases remaining between them. Germline CDR1 is SEHNR and CDR2 is FQNEAQ (reference sequence). There are 15 residues in the CDR3. The CDR3 bases are TGTGCCAGCAGCTTAGGAGACTCTGGGGCCAACGTCCTGACTTTC. Residues: CASSLGDSGANVLTF.

J is TRBJ2-5 and V is TRBV2; 7 positions agree with TRBD1. Looked up from germline, CDR1 is SNHLY and CDR2 is FYNNEI. With V trimmed by 4 bases and J by 4 bases, 9 bases remained unmatched. There are 15 residues in the CDR3. CDR3 coding DNA: TGTGCCAGCAGTGCGTTTGGGGACAGAGTAGAGACCCAGTACTTC. Residues: CASSAFGDRVETQYF.

The V call is TRBV11-3, the J call TRBJ2-1, with D unresolved. Trimming pared 6 bases from V and 3 bases from J, leaving 12 bases between. Germline V gene lookup returns CDR1 SGHNT and CDR2 YENEEA. The CDR3 sequence is 14 residues long. CDR3 region: CASSVRADYNEQFF. The CDR3 DNA reads as TGTGCCAGCAGTGTTCGGGCCGACTACAATGAGCAGTTCTTC.

This clone has a single count. The gene calls are TRBV28 and TRBJ2-7, with 10 positions matching TRBD1. V was clipped by 6 bases and J by 3 bases; unmatched bases: 8. The CDR3 loop spans 15 amino acids. Germline V CDR1 and CDR2: MDHEN, SYDVKM. The CDR3 region has the DNA TGTGCCAGCAGCCGGACCGGGACAGGGGTCTACGAGCAGTACTTC. This codes for CASSRTGTGVYEQYF.

The chain is built from TRBV7-2 and TRBJ1-4; D might be TRBD1 (5 bases). Germline CDR1 reads SGHTA; CDR2 reads FQGNSA. Between the trimmed V and J ends, which lost 5 bases and 3 bases, there was a span of 10 bases. The CDR3 is 14 residues long. CDR3 protein: CASSNGTPNEKLFF. The CDR3 nucleotides read TGTGCCAGCAGCAACGGGACCCCTAATGAAAAACTGTTTTTT.

The rearrangement uses TRBV28 and TRBJ1-3, with unresolved D. The V and J ends lost 3 bases and 0 bases respectively, with 9 bases between them. This CDR3 comprises 15 residues. Germline CDR1 is MDHEN and CDR2 is SYDVKM. CDR3 in amino acids: CASSLEWGSGNTIYF. CDR3 nucleotide sequence: TGTGCCAGCAGTTTGGAGTGGGGCTCTGGAAACACCATATATTTT.

The CDR3 sequence is CASSYSQGGNIQYF. CDR3 in DNA: TGTGCCAGCAGTTACTCTCAGGGAGGAAACATTCAGTACTTC. The genes are TRBV6-5 and TRBJ2-4; a weak D match, TRBD2 (6 bases). The germline V gene encodes CDR1 MNHEY and CDR2 SVGAGI. V was cut by 0 bases and J by 6 bases, with 9 bases left in between. The CDR3 is made up of 14 amino acids.

CDR3 nucleotides: TGCGCCAGCAGCCAAGATGGGCAGGACAGGGTTTCTGCTTCAGGAAACACCATATATTTT. This gives the protein CASSQDGQDRVSASGNTIYF. The J gene is TRBJ1-3, the V gene TRBV4-1; 8 nucleotides line up with TRBD1. The germline CDR1 and CDR2 sequences are MGHRA and YSYEKL. This CDR3 contains 20 residues. J lost 4 bases, V lost 0 bases, and 17 bases had no gene match.

The chain uses TRBV6-6 and TRBJ2-5, with D maybe TRBD1 (7 bases). Germline V gives CDR1 MNHNY, CDR2 SVGAGI (reference sequence). CDR3 size: 14 residues. V was cut by 6 bases and J by 1 base, with 12 bases left in between. CDR3 in DNA: TGTGCCAGCAGGCCAGGGGGGATCCAAGAGACCCAGTACTTC. Its translation: CASRPGGIQETQYF.

The V and J genes are TRBV6-1 and TRBJ2-3, with D maybe TRBD1 (5 bases). The CDR3 covers 14 residues. The V end lost 1 base, the J end lost 5 bases, and 10 bases lay between the germline ends. Germline lookup yields CDR1 MNHNS and CDR2 SASEGT. The CDR3 DNA reads TGTGCCAGCAGTGAAGGCAGGGTTCGAGATACGCAGTATTTT. Translating it yields CASSEGRVRDTQYF.

As to this clone: In the same sample, other DNA sequences code for this CDR3. The gene calls are TRBV5-1 and TRBJ2-7; 7 nucleotides align to TRBD1. The CDR3 has 14 amino acids. Germline CDR1 and CDR2: SGHRS and YFSETQ. The V and J ends lost 1 base and 2 bases, in that order; junction bases with no gene match: 3. CDR3 sequence reads: CASSLKGAAYEQYF. CDR3 nucleotide sequence: TGCGCCAGCAGCTTGAAGGGGGCGGCCTACGAGCAGTACTTC.